These 30 T cell receptor beta chains were all obtained from the same sample, sequenced in a study of T cell responses to AZD1222 COVID-19 vaccine. TCRdb's table, derived via immunoSEQ multiplex PCR, lists solely in-frame clones and lacks some. The sample lists some 120,000 clones; 89% were seen once. Sequences were derived from peripheral blood, sampled on day 0 of AZD1222 vaccination. The receptor source for this set is an adult in good health.

The V and J genes are TRBV24-1 and TRBJ2-3, with 7 nucleotides matching TRBD1. Trimming removed 7 bases from V and 7 bases from J; junction bases left unmatched: 4. The CDR3 is 12 amino acids. The germline V gene encodes CDR1 KGHDR and CDR2 SFDVKD. CDR3 in DNA: TGTGCCACCAGGGGGACAGACCATACGCAGTATTTT. This gives the protein CATRGTDHTQYF.

V is TRBV3-1 (or the pseudogene TRBV3-2) and J is TRBJ2-5; weak D call: TRBD2 (6 bases). CDR1 LGHDT and CDR2 YNNKEL come from the germline V gene (reference sequence). The germline V and J ends were trimmed by 4 bases and 4 bases, with 10 bases remaining between them. The CDR3 totals 13 residues. In DNA form, the CDR3 reads TGTGCCAGCAGCCCAGGACTATCAGAGACCCAGTACTTC. Translated, it gives CASSPGLSETQYF.

V and J are TRBV6-6 and TRBJ2-7; D might be TRBD1 or TRBD2, each matching 5 bases. The ends were cut back, 8 bases at V and 2 bases at J, with 19 bases in the middle. Looked up from germline, CDR1 is MNHNY and CDR2 is SVGAGI (reference sequence). The CDR3 sequence is 15 residues long. DNA for the CDR3: TGTGCCAGCTGGATGGGGGAATATGGTCCCTACGAGCAGTACTTC. Amino acids: CASWMGEYGPYEQYF.

The gene calls are TRBV4-1 and TRBJ1-1; D is perhaps TRBD1 (6 bases). Trimming took 3 bases from V and 4 from J, leaving 9 bases between them. CDR1 is MGHRA and CDR2 is YSYEKL in the germline V gene. The CDR3 length is 13 residues. The CDR3 nucleotides read TGCGCCAGCAGCCACCACAGGGTCACTGAAGCTTTCTTT. Its translation is CASSHHRVTEAFF.

The chain uses TRBV2 and TRBJ2-2, with TRBD2 as a possible D gene (5 bases). The CDR3 length is 14 residues. The V and J ends lost 7 bases and 4 bases respectively, with 13 bases between them. CDR1 and CDR2 (germline): SNHLY, FYNNEI. In DNA form, the CDR3 reads TGTGCCAGCAAGTTTCGGGGAAGCACCGGGGAGCTGTTTTTT. It codes for CASKFRGSTGELFF.

The rearrangement joins TRBV3-1 (or the pseudogene TRBV3-2) to TRBJ2-3; no clear D gene. CDR3 length: 11 amino acids. The germline gives CDR1 LGHDT, CDR2 YNNKEL (reference sequence). The V and J ends lost 5 bases and 2 bases respectively, with 2 bases between them. The CDR3 is CASSNTDTQYF. The CDR3 DNA follows: TGTGCCAGCAGCAACACAGATACGCAGTATTTT.

CDR3 nucleotides: TGTGCCAGCAGCCAAGAAGCGGGAGGGTACGAGCAGTACTTC. Translated: CASSQEAGGYEQYF. The rearrangement links TRBV14 to TRBJ2-7; 10 nucleotides agree with TRBD2. CDR1 SGHDN and CDR2 FVKESK come from the germline V gene. With V trimmed by 0 bases and J by 4 bases, 0 bases remained unmatched. The CDR3 is made up of 14 amino acids.

The genes are TRBV4-3 and TRBJ1-2; no reliable D call. V lost 3 bases, J lost 8 bases, and 13 bases lay in between. The CDR3 spans 13 residues. CDR1 is LGHNA, CDR2 YSLEER, per germline. Written as DNA, the CDR3 is TGCGCCAGCAGCCATTTGGGAAGGATGGGCTACACCTTC. Its protein product is CASSHLGRMGYTF.

The V gene is TRBV24-1, the J gene TRBJ1-2, with 8 bases that match TRBD1. Losses at the gene ends were 3 bases for V and 4 bases for J; bases not matched to a gene: 6. Germline V gives CDR1 KGHDR, CDR2 SFDVKD. The CDR3 loop spans 15 amino acids. As DNA, the CDR3 is TGTGCCACCAGTGATCCGACAGGGGCGGCCTATGGCTACACCTTC. Protein: CATSDPTGAAYGYTF.

J is TRBJ1-5 and V is TRBV7-2; D is unclear. V was pared by 6 bases and J by 0 bases, with 12 bases between. The CDR3 extends over 15 amino acids. Germline V gene sequence: CDR1 SGHTA, CDR2 FQGNSA. This CDR3 is CASSPVGGSNQPQHF. The CDR3 nucleotides are TGTGCCAGCAGTCCCGTTGGAGGTAGCAATCAGCCCCAGCATTTT.

The V call is TRBV28, the J call TRBJ1-5, with D possibly matching TRBD1 (5 bases). Trimming cost V 2 bases and J 9 bases, with 14 bases left between them. This CDR3 has 14 amino acids. The germline CDR1 and CDR2 sequences are MDHEN and SYDVKM. CDR3 sequence (DNA): TGTGCCAGCAGTTTAAGGGGCAGCCGGGGGCCCCAGCATTTT. Amino acids: CASSLRGSRGPQHF.

This clone was seen only once. This chain joins TRBV3-1 (or the pseudogene TRBV3-2) and TRBJ1-1, with D maybe TRBD1 (6 bases). CDR1 is LGHDT and CDR2 is YNNKEL in the germline V gene (reference sequence). V lost 0 bases and J 6 bases, leaving 14 bases between the germline ends. CDR3 size: 15 residues. Here the CDR3 DNA reads TGTGCCAGCAGCCAAGATGGGGGGGGGCATCCTGAAGCTTTCTTT. As protein: CASSQDGGGHPEAFF.

This chain links TRBV2 with TRBJ1-2; D is perhaps TRBD1 (5 bases). There are 17 residues in the CDR3. Looked up from germline, CDR1 is SNHLY and CDR2 is FYNNEI. Trimming took 1 base from V and 4 from J, leaving 19 bases between them. The CDR3 DNA follows: TGTGCCAGCAGTGAAGGGGTTCGGGCAGGGAGGTCCTATGGCTACACCTTC. Translation: CASSEGVRAGRSYGYTF.

The V call is TRBV4-1, the J call TRBJ1-2, with unresolved D. This CDR3 spans 14 amino acids. Trimming took off 1 base at V and 0 bases at J, with 6 bases between the two ends. Germline values: CDR1 MGHRA, CDR2 YSYEKL. CDR3 sequence: CASSQASANYGYTF. DNA for the CDR3: TGCGCCAGCAGCCAAGCCTCAGCTAACTATGGCTACACCTTC.

The V call is TRBV3-1 (or the pseudogene TRBV3-2), the J call TRBJ1-5; D not certain. Trimming left V 4 bases short and J 6 bases short, with 13 bases between. Per the germline V gene, CDR1 is LGHDT and CDR2 is YNNKEL (reference sequence). The CDR3 has 14 amino acids. CDR3 protein: CASSPHLGGQPQHF. Written as DNA, the CDR3 is TGTGCCAGCAGCCCGCACTTAGGAGGTCAGCCCCAGCATTTT.

The chain has TRBV6-8 and TRBJ1-2; D remains unclear. This CDR3 is 10 amino acids long. V shed 5 bases and J shed 8 bases, with 6 bases lying between them. Germline-derived CDR1 and CDR2 are MNHGY and SAAAGT. In DNA form, the CDR3 reads TGTGCCAGCAGTCTCCGGGGCTACACCTTC. Translating gives CASSLRGYTF.

This chain connects TRBV2 to TRBJ1-4; TRBD1 matches 7 bases. The J segment lost 1 base and the V segment lost 8 bases, leaving 1 base of the junction unmatched. This CDR3 spans 13 amino acids. CDR1 and CDR2 from the germline V gene are SNHLY and FYNNEI. The CDR3 DNA reads TGTGCCAGCCAGGGGGGAACTAATGAAAAACTGTTTTTT. Its protein product is CASQGGTNEKLFF. Filled out from reference TRBV2 and TRBJ1-4, the complete variable domain reads EPEVTQTPSHQVTQMGQEVILRCVPISNHLYFYWYRQILGQKVEFLVSFYNNEISEKSEIFDDQFSVERPDGSNFTLKIRSTKLEDSAMYFCASQGGTNEKLFFGSGTQLSVL.

This sequence joins TRBV5-4 and TRBJ1-3; 11 bases are shared with TRBD1. The CDR3 length is 17 residues. Germline assignment: CDR1 SGHNT and CDR2 YYREEE (reference sequence). V was clipped by 4 bases and J by 0 bases; unmatched bases: 6. CDR3 sequence (DNA): TGTGCCAGCAGCCCGGGACAGGGGGGCCTCTCTGGAAACACCATATATTTT. As protein: CASSPGQGGLSGNTIYF.

The chain links TRBV30 to TRBJ2-3, with D unclear. The length of the CDR3 is 13 residues. Trimming pared 3 bases from V and 4 bases from J, leaving 11 bases between. Germline assignment: CDR1 GTSNPN and CDR2 SVGIG (reference sequence). CDR3 sequence (DNA): TGTGCCTGGAGGGCCACTGGTGCAGATACGCAGTATTTT. Translated: CAWRATGADTQYF.

The gene calls are TRBV5-6 and TRBJ1-2, with D unclear. This CDR3 is 11 amino acids long. Germline CDR1 SGHDT, CDR2 YYEEEE. V was clipped by 0 bases and J by 8 bases, with 5 bases between them. CDR3 region: CASSLAYGYTF. DNA of the CDR3: TGTGCCAGCAGCTTGGCCTACGGCTACACCTTC.

The CDR3 DNA follows: TGTGCCAGCAGCCGGGACAGGGGTTATAGCAATCAGCCCCAGCATTTT. The encoded protein is CASSRDRGYSNQPQHF. This sequence joins TRBV28 and TRBJ1-5, with TRBD1 identical over 10 bases. Germline-derived CDR1 and CDR2 are MDHEN and SYDVKM. The CDR3 is 16 residues long. V was pared by 6 bases and J by 0 bases, with 5 bases of the junction left unmatched.

For the CDR3, the DNA is TGTGCCAGCAGCTCAACAGATACGCAGTATTTT. Translating gives CASSSTDTQYF. The rearrangement links TRBV7-2 to TRBJ2-3, with D unresolved. V was pared by 4 bases and J by 3 bases, with 2 bases between. The CDR3 has 11 residues. The germline V gene has CDR1 SGHTA and CDR2 FQGNSA.

The CDR3 DNA follows: TGTGCCAGCAGCCAGCGCGCTAGGACTAGCGGGAGATCCTACGAGCAGTACTTC. Its translation is CASSQRARTSGRSYEQYF. This chain links TRBV7-2 with TRBJ2-7, with 13 bases aligning to TRBD2. V dropped 5 bases and J dropped 1; count of bases not matched to a gene: 11. The CDR3 consists of 18 residues. The germline CDR1 and CDR2 sequences are SGHTA and FQGNSA.

The chain recombines TRBV28 with TRBJ1-2, with a weak D call TRBD1 (6 bases). This CDR3 has 14 amino acids. Germline CDR1 is MDHEN and CDR2 is SYDVKM. Trimming stripped 4 bases from V and 1 base from J, with 10 bases between. The CDR3 region is CASSYRDSNYGYTF. For the CDR3, the DNA is TGTGCCAGCAGTTACAGGGATAGTAACTATGGCTACACCTTC.

Points on this clone: One end of the junction fails to match germline, which may point to a read error. This chain connects TRBV28 to TRBJ2-7; no definite D call. Germline V gene data show CDR1 as MDHEN and CDR2 as SYDVKM. CDR3 length equals 9 residues. The CDR3 bases are TGTGCCAGCAGTCCTCCTCCCCGCTTC. Residues: CASSPPPRF. Variable domain in full (rest from reference TRBV28 and TRBJ2-7): DVKVTQSSRYLVKRTGEKVFLECVQDMDHENMFWYRQDPGLGLRLIYFSYDVKMKEKGDIPEGYSVSREKKERFSLILESASTNQTSMYLCASSPPPRFGPGTRLTVT.

The chain uses TRBV7-9 and TRBJ2-1, with 13 positions matching TRBD2. After removal of 6 bases from V and 4 bases from J, the junction contained 6 bases not matched to a gene. Germline V lookup: CDR1 SEHNR, CDR2 FQNEAQ (reference sequence). The CDR3 is 16 amino acids. The CDR3 loop reads CASSQLAGGLYNEQFF. The CDR3 DNA sequence: TGTGCCAGCAGTCAACTAGCGGGAGGGTTATACAATGAGCAGTTCTTC.

The chain employs TRBV10-2 and TRBJ2-1; D is unclear. With 5 bases removed from V and 6 bases from J, the gap between germline ends came to 5 bases. Germline V gene sequence: CDR1 WSHSY, CDR2 SAAADI. The CDR3 spans 11 residues. In DNA form, the CDR3 reads TGCGCCAGCAGTAACAGCAATGAGCAGTTCTTC. It is translated as CASSNSNEQFF.

The chain is built from TRBV10-3 and TRBJ2-1; D not resolved. Trimming stripped 10 bases from V and 5 bases from J, with 15 bases between. The CDR3 loop spans 13 amino acids. Germline CDR1 is ENHRY and CDR2 is SYGVKD. The CDR3 loop reads CATGSTGNNEQFF. DNA for the CDR3: TGTGCCACCGGATCGACGGGCAACAATGAGCAGTTCTTC.

V usage is TRBV15 and J usage is TRBJ1-5; no firm D call. The CDR3 spans 15 residues. CDR1 and CDR2 (germline): LNHNV, YYDKDF (reference sequence). Between the trimmed V and J ends, which lost 1 base and 0 bases, there was a span of 7 bases. CDR3 sequence: CATSRVEGSNQPQHF. CDR3 sequence (DNA): TGTGCCACCAGCAGAGTCGAGGGTAGCAATCAGCCCCAGCATTTT.

The V call is TRBV28, the J call TRBJ1-6, with D unclear. CDR1 and CDR2 from the germline V gene are MDHEN and SYDVKM. Trimming removed 3 bases at V and 5 bases at J, with 14 bases between. The CDR3 sequence is 16 residues long. The CDR3 region has the DNA TGTGCCAGCAGTTTGGCAGGTGATAGGGATAATTCACCCCTCCACTTT. Its protein product is CASSLAGDRDNSPLHF.